This T cell receptor (beta chain) was retrieved from a study of OX40 agonist ivuxolimab in advanced cancers. In terms of the full investigation: The costimulatory receptor OX40 (CD134) was targeted by ivuxolimab, a fully human IgG2 agonistic monoclonal antibody. Intravenous ivuxolimab was administered to patients every 2 weeks at six dose levels: 0.01, 0.1, 0.3, 1.5, 3 and 10 mg/kg. Among the approximately 54 dose-escalation patients, about 19 had hepatocellular carcinoma, about 15 melanoma, 9 renal cell carcinoma and 9 head and neck cancer. A male proportion of approximately 83% and a mean age of around 60 years, ranging from about 20 to 85, were recorded for the dose-escalation cohort. Prior anti-PD-1, anti-PD-L1 or anti-CTLA-4 therapy was permitted, and checkpoint inhibitors had been received by roughly 42% of dose-escalation patients. Partial responses occurred in three dose-escalation patients, of whom one had hepatocellular carcinoma and two had cutaneous melanoma. Peripheral TCRbeta sequencing was intended to test whether TCR sequence diversity was altered and clonal T-cell expansion was caused by ivuxolimab. The paper reports the monotherapy dose-escalation portion (N of about 50 patients) of the phase I ivuxolimab trial. Study-level results and caveats: Clonal expansion of both CD4+ and CD8+ blood T cells was observed from baseline to week 6 at doses 0.1 to 3.0 mg/kg. Antigen specificity was not determined for the clonally expanded peripheral T cells. Low levels of normalized T-cell clonal expansion were also seen in some patients who did not respond. On average, CD8+ T cells showed more expanded clones than CD4+ T cells after ivuxolimab. In the 0.1-3.0 mg/kg groups, partial responders had among the lowest normalized peripheral clonal expansion, particularly in CD8+ T cells.

This clone was seen only a few times. Its cognate antigen has yet to be identified. Per-base qualities were not stored, and no clone one base away is much larger. The trial excluded patients who had a history of autoimmune disease or were on systemic immunosuppression. Peripheral blood for TCR sequencing was collected from all dose cohorts at baseline, on cycle 4 day 1, and on cycle 7 day 1. Samples were obtained from an open-label, multicenter, first-in-human phase I dose-escalation trial of ivuxolimab. Adults with locally advanced or metastatic head and neck squamous cell, hepatocellular, melanoma or renal cell carcinoma were enrolled in the trial. Before TCR sequencing, CD4+ T cells and CD8+ T cells from peripheral blood were sorted into separate populations. Genomic DNA was isolated from the sorted cells so that the TCRbeta CDR3 region could be sequenced. The immunoSEQ Assay was used for sequencing of TCRbeta CDR3 regions. Drawn from immuneACCESS, this table holds only the in-frame rearrangements with V and J called that TCRdb kept. Clones are partly lost; checked studies trace under half to an unresolved V gene and leave the rest unexplained. Counted in this sample were around 57,000 clones; approximately 81% of them appeared once. 0.52% of the sample is held by the ten biggest clonotypes.

Including cysteine and phenylalanine, the CDR3 has 15 amino acids. The kept DNA is CDR3 alone, 45 bases in frame from the first base. Trimming costs V 3 bases and J 0 bases, and their ends lie 11 bases apart. Per the germline V gene (reference sequence), LNHDA is the CDR1 and SQIVND is the CDR2. The sequencing here drew on CD4+ or CD8+ T cells sorted from blood, taken in a trial of the OX40 agonist ivuxolimab. This chain joins TRBV19 to TRBJ1-2; no D gene is confidently identified. This TCR was recovered from an adult with an advanced solid tumor such as melanoma, head and neck, liver or kidney cancer. The CDR3 is CASSIRTGSNYGYTF. The nucleotide sequence is TGTGCCAGTAGTATCCGGACGGGATCTAACTATGGCTACACCTTC.